This TCR beta chain was sequenced in a study of T cells after yellow fever vaccination. Study details: SMART-Seq v4 Ultra Low Input served to prepare low-cell-number fractions.

Conversion of TCR transcripts into cDNA relied on 5'RACE template switching, which added a universal primer site and UMIs. MiXCR, applied by TCRdb to the 5' RACE reads, yields one record per CDR3 protein. The sample carries about 330,000 distinct CDR3 sequences, around 6.8% recorded once. Comment on this clonotype: Its antigen is unknown.

The CDR3 sequence is 15 residues long. V was cut by 2 bases and J by 4 bases, with 14 bases left in between. CDR1 SGDLS and CDR2 YYNGEE come from the germline V gene. Findings of the study overall: After the booster, 96% of CD4 and about 90% of CD8 primary-response clones were re-detected. Peaking on day 5 versus 15, the secondary response was faster but weaker.

This TCR derives from a man aged 18 to 29 who received the YFV17D yellow fever vaccine. Source: PBMCs, taken 45 days after the first yellow fever vaccination. The chain joins TRBV9 to TRBJ2-3; D not resolved. The CDR3 protein is CASSVGVSVADTQYF. In DNA, the CDR3 is TGTGCCAGCAGCGTCGGCGTTTCCGTAGCAGATACGCAGTATTTT.